The rows below give T cell receptor beta chains drawn from one sample of a study of blood T cell repertoires in COVID-19. The table came from immunoSEQ multiplex PCR; TCRdb's copy has only in-frame clones and leaves some out. The sample lists more than 85,000 clones, around nine tenths occurring once. The sequencing sample was made of peripheral blood. The receptor source for this set is a woman aged 80 or older with acute or convalescent COVID-19. Each CDR3 is given without its conserved first and last residue.

V gene	J gene	CDR3 protein
TRBV9	TRBJ2-7	ASSDGQTYEQY
TRBV11-3	TRBJ2-2	ASRGTGGTGELF
TRBV9	TRBJ1-2	ASSVDSYGYGYT
TRBV5-8	TRBJ2-1	ASSLGLSLSSYNEQF
TRBV5-1	TRBJ2-7	ASSGGQLYEQY
TRBV12-3/TRBV12-4	TRBJ2-1	ASSYHYNEQF
TRBV18	TRBJ1-1	ASSPQGNTEAF
TRBV7-9	TRBJ1-2	ASSKGQGYGYT
TRBV18	TRBJ1-6	ASSPAGSEPPLH
TRBV6-5	TRBJ1-6	ASSGEAGGLSPLH
TRBV27	TRBJ2-2	ASSLIRGGTGELF
TRBV18	TRBJ1-3	ASSPQGASSGNTIY
TRBV30	TRBJ1-2	AWSVPRARYGYT
TRBV5-6	TRBJ2-7	ASSVGGNDYEQY
TRBV28	TRBJ2-3	ASSSSGTSGEWDTQY
TRBV5-1	TRBJ2-1	ASSLQGSDEQF
TRBV3-1/TRBV3-2	TRBJ1-3	ASSQDGGDTIY
TRBV7-2	TRBJ2-5	ASSTFGQGVLYETQY
TRBV16	TRBJ2-7	ASSLQRATTYEQY
TRBV28	TRBJ2-1	ASSSAGEGNNEQF
TRBV7-3	TRBJ2-1	ASSIAGGPNSNEQF
TRBV7-9	TRBJ2-3	ASSSTSGRTDTQY
TRBV7-2	TRBJ2-2	ASSTGGALNTGELF
TRBV18	TRBJ2-3	ASSQGTGDTQY
TRBV5-1	TRBJ2-1	ASSLGGTSYNEQF
TRBV3-1/TRBV3-2	TRBJ2-7	ASTRGTSPYEQY
TRBV6-2/TRBV6-3	TRBJ1-5	ASSYSSAARNQPQH
TRBV9	TRBJ1-1	ASSQTGRTEAF
TRBV3-1/TRBV3-2	TRBJ1-5	ASSQSTGKGNQPQH
TRBV7-3	TRBJ2-1	ASSTGRRSYNEQF
TRBV6-5	TRBJ1-5	ASSYSRDRMNQPQH
TRBV19	TRBJ1-5	ASSEFQGQPQH
TRBV28	TRBJ1-2	ASSLYPQGDYGYT
TRBV3-1/TRBV3-2	TRBJ2-1	ASSQAGKLVGQEANNEQF
TRBV5-5	TRBJ2-7	ASSLDTGSYEQY
TRBV25-1	TRBJ2-1	ASSHKGGGGYNEQF